Included here is one TCR beta chain sequence, with context. The source of the sample is a study of T cell responses to AZD1222 COVID-19 vaccine. The V gene's germline CDR1 is SQVTM and CDR2 ANQGSEA. The CDR3 covers 20 residues. V lost 0 bases and J lost 6; bases outside the gene matches: 23. TCRdb keeps only in-frame clones here, not all; method: immunoSEQ multiplex PCR. This table holds about 180,000 clones, 88% found once. This sequence joins TRBV29-1 and TRBJ2-1; TRBD2 agrees at 7 bases. Sequenced material: peripheral blood, taken 28 days after the second AZD1222 dose. The TCR sequence derives from an adult who received the AZD1222 COVID-19 vaccine. In DNA, the CDR3 is TGCAGCGTTGAAGATTTCATGGGTTCGACTAGCCGACCACGGAGCAATGAGCAGTTCTTC. Protein product: CSVEDFMGSTSRPRSNEQFF.